The rows below give T cell receptor beta chains drawn from one sample of a study of naive and memory T cell subsets. TCRdb processed the UMI-ligation and nested PCR reads anew with MiXCR; each CDR3 protein has one entry. The sample lists about 90,000 distinct CDR3 sequences; about 6.5% were seen once. The source material was central memory CD4+ T cells from blood. All receptors derive from a human donor in good health. Both conserved end residues are part of each CDR3. A D gene is named only where the DNA matches it firmly. Some rows have no size entry. The others give once, few or many, or a class for an expanded clone.

j_call d_call clone_size v_call cdr3_aa cdr3_nt
TRBJ2-3 . . TRBV6-2/TRBV6-3 CASSTSSLQCF TGTGCCAGCAGTACTTCCAGCCTGCAGTGTTTT
TRBJ2-5 . . TRBV7-2 CASSRGQGRVKETQYF TGTGCCAGCAGCCGAGGGCAGGGGAGGGTCAAAGAGACCCAGTACTTC
TRBJ2-7 TRBD2 many TRBV14 CASSPDSGRFYEQYF TGTGCCAGCAGCCCAGACAGCGGGAGGTTCTACGAGCAGTACTTC
TRBJ1-5 . many TRBV27 CASSFWAQPQHF TGTGCCAGCAGTTTCTGGGCTCAGCCCCAGCATTTT
TRBJ1-1 . few TRBV9 CASSPRPGHTEAFF TGTGCCAGCAGCCCCCGTCCTGGGCACACTGAAGCTTTCTTT
TRBJ2-1 . many TRBV7-2 CASSLDRRRGEQFF TGTGCCAGCAGCCTGGACCGTCGTCGGGGTGAGCAGTTCTTC
TRBJ2-7 . . TRBV2 CASSDSVPYEQYF TGTGCCAGCAGTGACTCAGTCCCCTACGAGCAGTACTTC
TRBJ2-7 . few TRBV12-3/TRBV12-4 CASKRSGQLYEQYF TGTGCCAGCAAACGGTCAGGACAACTCTACGAGCAGTACTTC
TRBJ2-7 . few TRBV2 CASSSQGRGSYEQYF TGTGCCAGCAGTTCTCAGGGACGAGGCTCCTACGAGCAGTACTTC
TRBJ1-5 TRBD1 few TRBV19 CASRSGQGARDQPQHF TGTGCCAGTAGGTCCGGACAGGGGGCAAGAGATCAGCCCCAGCATTTT
TRBJ2-2 . many TRBV7-3 CASSWMAGFTGELFF TGTGCCAGCAGCTGGATGGCCGGGTTCACCGGGGAGCTGTTTTTT
TRBJ2-4 TRBD2 few TRBV27 CASQTSGLAKNIQYF TGTGCCAGCCAAACTAGCGGACTAGCCAAAAACATTCAGTACTTC
TRBJ2-4 TRBD1 few TRBV14 CASRQGGKNIQYF TGTGCCAGCAGACAGGGGGGTAAAAACATTCAGTACTTC
TRBJ2-7 . many TRBV12-3/TRBV12-4 CASSERLKGAGGEQYF TGTGCCAGCAGTGAGCGACTAAAAGGGGCCGGCGGCGAGCAGTACTTC
TRBJ2-3 . many TRBV29-1 CSVAGTKGADTQYF TGCAGCGTAGCCGGGACTAAGGGGGCAGATACGCAGTATTTT
TRBJ1-2 . many TRBV6-6 CATRGAGGYTF TGTGCCACTAGGGGGGCGGGAGGCTACACCTTC
TRBJ1-3 . few TRBV18 CASSRTEDSGNTIYF TGTGCCAGCTCACGGACGGAAGACTCTGGAAACACCATATATTTT
TRBJ1-5 . many TRBV18 CASSPAEGGQPQHF TGTGCCAGCTCACCAGCGGAGGGAGGTCAGCCCCAGCATTTT
TRBJ1-3 TRBD1 many TRBV29-1 CSVELDRERNTIYF TGCAGCGTTGAATTAGACAGGGAGCGAAACACCATATATTTT
TRBJ2-3 . few TRBV20-1 CSVGPDTQYF TGCAGTGTCGGTCCAGATACGCAGTATTTT
TRBJ2-6 TRBD1 . TRBV14 CASSQDVNRGRRSGANVLTF TGTGCCAGCAGCCAAGATGTTAACAGGGGGCGCCGGTCTGGGGCCAACGTCCTGACTTTC
TRBJ1-2 . many TRBV4-2 CASSQVISSSYGYTF TGTGCCAGCAGCCAAGTAATATCGTCCAGCTATGGCTACACCTTC
TRBJ2-2 TRBD1 few TRBV6-2/TRBV6-3 CASSLGQGAIRRVFF TGTGCCAGCAGCCTGGGACAGGGGGCCATAAGGAGGGTGTTTTTT
TRBJ2-3 . many TRBV5-1 CASTQGPTTDTQYF TGCGCCAGCACTCAGGGACCGACGACAGATACGCAGTATTTT
TRBJ1-5 . many TRBV5-5 CASSLVALNQPQHF TGTGCCAGCAGCTTGGTTGCACTCAATCAGCCCCAGCATTTT
TRBJ1-4 . . TRBV7-4 CASSLMLSQGLIPRNEKLFF TGTGCCAGCAGCTTAATGTTGAGCCAGGGTTTAATCCCGAGGAATGAAAAACTGTTTTTT
TRBJ2-7 . many TRBV7-9 CASSSVAVGEQYF TGTGCCAGCAGCTCCGTGGCGGTGGGGGAGCAGTACTTC
TRBJ2-7 TRBD1 . TRBV5-1 CASSPDGQGDNF TGCGCCAGCAGCCCTGACGGGCAGGGGGATAACTTC
TRBJ1-5 . many TRBV4-2 CASSQGAGEGNQPQHF TGTGCCAGCAGCCAAGGGGCCGGCGAGGGCAATCAGCCCCAGCATTTT
TRBJ2-5 . many TRBV18 CASSPRPVQETQYF TGTGCCAGCTCACCACGTCCAGTCCAAGAGACCCAGTACTTC
TRBJ1-1 . many TRBV20-1 CSASTPTFITEAFF TGCAGTGCCTCAACCCCGACATTCATTACTGAAGCTTTCTTT
TRBJ1-4 . many TRBV7-2 CASSLGTGDNEKLFF TGTGCCAGCAGCTTGGGTACAGGTGATAATGAAAAACTGTTTTTT
TRBJ1-2 . few TRBV12-3/TRBV12-4 CASSFSLGANYGYTF TGTGCCAGCAGTTTTTCTCTGGGGGCTAACTATGGCTACACCTTC
TRBJ1-2 . many TRBV29-1 CSVGDSRHYGYTF TGCAGCGTTGGCGACAGCAGACACTATGGCTACACCTTC
TRBJ1-2 . many TRBV20-1 CSARSGGVGYTF TGCAGTGCTAGGTCTGGGGGTGTGGGCTACACCTTC
TRBJ2-2 . medium-sized TRBV12-3/TRBV12-4 CASRIQGSWTGELFF TGTGCCAGCAGGATACAGGGCTCCTGGACCGGGGAGCTGTTTTTT
TRBJ2-7 TRBD2 many TRBV29-1 CSVDAGGTYEQYF TGCAGCGTTGATGCCGGGGGGACCTACGAGCAGTACTTC
TRBJ2-5 . few TRBV7-9 CASSLARETQYF TGTGCCAGCAGCTTAGCGCGAGAGACCCAGTACTTC
TRBJ1-6 . few TRBV6-1 CASSEVGVQGMNSPLHF TGTGCCAGCAGTGAAGTGGGGGTGCAGGGAATGAATTCACCCCTCCACTTT
TRBJ2-4 TRBD2 many TRBV6-2/TRBV6-3 CASSYSISGRAAAKNIQYF TGTGCCAGCAGTTACTCGATTAGCGGGAGGGCCGCGGCCAAAAACATTCAGTACTTC
TRBJ2-3 TRBD2 few TRBV7-8 CASSLEGTSRSLNTQYF TGTGCCAGCAGCTTAGAAGGGACTAGCCGATCCTTAAATACGCAGTATTTT
TRBJ2-1 . few TRBV27 CASSSQSGVGYNEQFF TGTGCCAGCAGCTCCCAATCTGGTGTAGGGTACAATGAGCAGTTCTTC
TRBJ2-1 . once TRBV4-2 CASIQDKLPDNEQFF TGTGCCAGCATCCAAGATAAACTACCTGACAATGAGCAGTTCTTC
TRBJ2-3 . . TRBV20-1 CSARDLVLTDTQYF TGCAGTGCTAGAGATCTGGTTCTCACAGATACGCAGTATTTT
TRBJ2-6 . many TRBV4-2 CASSLYSSSGANVLTF TGTGCCAGCAGCCTTTACAGTAGCTCTGGGGCCAACGTCCTGACTTTC
TRBJ2-3 TRBD2 many TRBV5-5 CASSSLLAGVFTDTQYF TGTGCCAGCAGCTCACTTCTAGCGGGAGTCTTCACAGATACGCAGTATTTT
TRBJ1-5 TRBD1 . TRBV2 CASNKQGGNQPQHF TGTGCCAGCAACAAACAGGGGGGCAATCAGCCCCAGCATTTT